Shown below are 20 T cell receptor beta chains from a single sample sequenced in a study of shared clonotypes between healthy human individuals. Selected positively for CCR7 and CD45RO-negative, naive CD8 cells excluded terminally differentiated effector memory CD45RA+ cells. Some clones are missing from TCRdb's copy, which holds only in-frame ones; the method was immunoSEQ multiplex PCR. The sample holds about 2.1 million clones, about 92% seen once. The sequenced sample was naive CD8+ T cells from PBMCs. The receptors come from a man aged 18-30 years in good health. Some clones in this sample may be carry-over from other donors' samples.

This chain connects TRBV29-1 to TRBJ2-7; D possibly corresponds to TRBD1 (5 bases). With 2 bases removed from V and 3 bases from J, the gap between germline ends came to 17 bases. The CDR3 spans 15 residues. Germline V gene data show CDR1 as SQVTM and CDR2 as ANQGSEA. The CDR3 spells CSVETRQGSRYEQYF. CDR3 DNA sequence: TGCAGCGTTGAAACACGTCAGGGAAGTCGCTACGAGCAGTACTTC.

The chain has TRBV19 and TRBJ1-2; D may be TRBD1 (5 bases). The V end lost 2 bases, the J end lost 3 bases, and 10 bases lay between the germline ends. The CDR3 loop spans 14 amino acids. Germline CDR1 and CDR2: LNHDA and SQIVND (reference sequence). DNA of the CDR3: TGTGCCAGTAGTATAAGAACCAGGGACTATGGCTACACCTTC. This gives the protein CASSIRTRDYGYTF.

The V gene is TRBV19, the J gene TRBJ2-1; no clear D. V was clipped by 1 base and J by 0 bases, with 4 bases between them. The V gene's germline CDR1 is LNHDA and CDR2 SQIVND (reference sequence). The CDR3 contains 14 residues. The CDR3 loop is CASSIVHSYNEQFF. CDR3 DNA: TGTGCCAGTAGTATAGTCCACTCCTACAATGAGCAGTTCTTC.

The CDR3 is CASSPASGILREQYF. The CDR3 nucleotides are TGTGCCAGCAGCCCAGCTAGCGGGATCCTCCGGGAGCAGTACTTC. The rearrangement uses TRBV13 and TRBJ2-7; 9 bases are shared with TRBD2. Per germline, CDR1 PRHDT and CDR2 FYEKMQ (reference sequence). The ends lost 5 bases at V and 7 bases at J; junction bases unmatched: 12. This CDR3 is 15 amino acids long. The full variable domain, its missing parts supplied by reference TRBV13 and TRBJ2-7, is AAGVIQSPRHLIKEKRETATLKCYPIPRHDTVYWYQQGPGQDPQFLISFYEKMQSDKGSIPDRFSAQQFSDYHSELNMSSLELGDSALYFCASSPASGILREQYFGPGTRLTVT.

In the case of this clone: Other DNA sequences from this sample encode an identical CDR3 as well. The chain has TRBV29-1 and TRBJ2-1; 8 nucleotides line up with TRBD1. V trimming: 1 base; J trimming: 4 bases; junction bases outside the gene matches: 0. The CDR3 spans 13 residues. Germline V gene sequence: CDR1 SQVTM, CDR2 ANQGSEA. The CDR3 DNA sequence: TGCAGCGTTGAAGGGACAGGGTACAATGAGCAGTTCTTC. Translated, it gives CSVEGTGYNEQFF.

The rearrangement uses TRBV9 and TRBJ2-7, with unresolved D. Trimming took 3 bases from V and 1 from J, leaving 11 bases between them. Per the germline V gene, CDR1 is SGDLS and CDR2 is YYNGEE. The CDR3 has 14 amino acids. This CDR3 reads CASSGSKVSYEQYF. CDR3 sequence (DNA): TGTGCCAGCAGCGGGTCAAAAGTATCCTACGAGCAGTACTTC.

The chain has TRBV9 and TRBJ2-2; D possibly corresponds to TRBD1 (7 bases). With 5 bases removed from V and 6 bases from J, the gap between germline ends came to 14 bases. The length of the CDR3 is 14 residues. Germline V gene data show CDR1 as SGDLS and CDR2 as YYNGEE. The CDR3 here is CASRQGGAAGELFF. DNA of the CDR3: TGTGCCAGCAGGCAGGGGGGAGCGGCCGGGGAGCTGTTTTTT.

The chain carries TRBV11-2 and TRBJ1-3; D call uncertain. CDR1 and CDR2 from the germline V gene are SGHAT and FQNNGV. The CDR3 length is 15 residues. V lost 4 bases to trimming and J lost 1 base, with 11 bases between them. The CDR3 coding sequence is TGTGCCAGCAGCTCATATCGGGGTTCTGGAAACACCATATATTTT. It translates to CASSSYRGSGNTIYF. The full variable domain, completed using reference TRBV11-2 and TRBJ1-3, is EAGVAQSPRYKIIEKRQSVAFWCNPISGHATLYWYQQILGQGPKLLIQFQNNGVVDDSQLPKDRFSAERLKGVDSTLKIQPAKLEDSAVYLCASSSYRGSGNTIYFGEGSWLTVV.

As for this clone: Other DNA sequences in the sample encode the same CDR3. CDR3 DNA: TGTGCCAGCAGTTACTCGCCGGGGACGACCTACGAGCAGTACTTC. It encodes CASSYSPGTTYEQYF. This chain uses TRBV6-5 with TRBJ2-7; perhaps D is TRBD1 or TRBD2 (5 bases each). Trimming pared 0 bases from V and 2 bases from J, leaving 11 bases between. CDR1 and CDR2 from the germline V gene are MNHEY and SVGAGI. This CDR3 region has 15 residues.

This chain links TRBV28 with TRBJ1-5, with a possible D match to TRBD1 (5 bases). The CDR3 length is 15 residues. Germline V lookup: CDR1 MDHEN, CDR2 SYDVKM. V gave up 2 bases and J gave up 6 bases, with 14 bases separating them. Here the CDR3 DNA reads TGTGCCAGCAGTTTAAGGGCCAGGGCGGGTCAGCCCCAGCATTTT. It translates to CASSLRARAGQPQHF.

This sequence joins TRBV30 and TRBJ2-2; D unclear. CDR3 length: 13 amino acids. Germline CDR1 and CDR2: GTSNPN and SVGIG (reference sequence). V shed 0 bases and J shed 5 bases, with 7 bases lying between them. The CDR3 here is CAWSVVQTGELFF. The CDR3 DNA follows: TGTGCCTGGAGTGTGGTCCAAACCGGGGAGCTGTTTTTT.

The chain employs TRBV19 and TRBJ2-5; 10 nucleotides agree with TRBD2. The CDR3 spans 14 residues. Germline V CDR1 and CDR2: LNHDA, SQIVND (reference sequence). V lost 2 bases to trimming and J lost 3 bases; unmatched junction nucleotides: 0. CDR3 loop: CASSILAGEETQYF. CDR3 nucleotides: TGTGCCAGTAGTATACTAGCGGGAGAAGAGACCCAGTACTTC.

The J gene is TRBJ1-3, the V gene TRBV7-8; D gene unclear. Per germline, CDR1 SGHVS and CDR2 FQNEAQ. Trimming shortened V by 0 bases and J by 0 bases, and 9 bases separated the two germline ends. The CDR3 length is 16 residues. CDR3 nucleotides: TGTGCCAGCAGCTTAGCGCACGTAGACTCTGGAAACACCATATATTTT. Its translation is CASSLAHVDSGNTIYF.

The chain links TRBV28 to TRBJ2-7; 15 bases are a match to TRBD2. J was trimmed by 6 bases and V by 5 bases; bases with no gene match: 5. The CDR3 has 15 residues. From germline, CDR1 is MDHEN and CDR2 SYDVKM. The CDR3 loop is CASSQGLAGGREQYF. CDR3 sequence (DNA): TGTGCCAGCAGTCAGGGACTAGCGGGAGGACGCGAGCAGTACTTC.

J is TRBJ2-7 and V is TRBV5-1; 10 bases align to TRBD1. The CDR3 loop spans 13 amino acids. Looked up from germline, CDR1 is SGHRS and CDR2 is YFSETQ. Losses at the gene ends were 7 bases for V and 4 bases for J; bases not matched to a gene: 5. The CDR3 DNA reads as TGCGCCAGCGGGACAGGGGTTTTGTACGAGCAGTACTTC. This encodes CASGTGVLYEQYF. Supplemented by reference TRBV5-1 and TRBJ2-7, the full variable domain reads KAGVTQTPRYLIKTRGQQVTLSCSPISGHRSVSWYQQTPGQGLQFLFEYFSETQRNKGNFPGRFSGRQFSNSRSEMNVSTLELGDSALYLCASGTGVLYEQYFGPGTRLTVT.

The rearrangement joins TRBV9 to TRBJ1-2; tentative D call: TRBD1 (5 bases). CDR1 SGDLS and CDR2 YYNGEE come from the germline V gene. V shed 3 bases and J shed 5 bases, with 20 bases lying between them. The CDR3 is 16 residues long. CDR3 region: CASSALSGTGLYGYTF. Written as DNA, the CDR3 is TGTGCCAGCAGCGCACTATCCGGGACGGGACTGTATGGCTACACCTTC.

The V gene is TRBV19, the J gene TRBJ2-1, with D perhaps assigned TRBD1 or TRBD2 (6 bases each). The V and J ends lost 10 bases and 3 bases respectively, with 16 bases between them. Germline loops: CDR1 LNHDA, CDR2 SQIVND (reference sequence). CDR3 length equals 14 residues. The CDR3 loop reads CATQYRGLYNEQFF. The DNA of the CDR3 is TGTGCCACCCAATACCGGGGGCTCTACAATGAGCAGTTCTTC.

The chain couples TRBV28 to TRBJ2-5; D perhaps matches TRBD1 (6 bases). There are 14 residues in the CDR3. CDR1 MDHEN and CDR2 SYDVKM come from the germline V gene. The V end lost 6 bases, the J end lost 2 bases, and 13 bases lay between the germline ends. The CDR3 sequence is CASSTTGRQETQYF. In DNA form, the CDR3 reads TGTGCCAGCAGCACTACAGGGCGGCAAGAGACCCAGTACTTC. The whole variable domain, filled in from reference TRBV28 and TRBJ2-5, reads DVKVTQSSRYLVKRTGEKVFLECVQDMDHENMFWYRQDPGLGLRLIYFSYDVKMKEKGDIPEGYSVSREKKERFSLILESASTNQTSMYLCASSTTGRQETQYFGPGTRLLVL.

This chain uses TRBV5-1 with TRBJ2-3; no clear D gene. Trimming took 3 bases from V and 5 from J, leaving 13 bases between them. CDR1 SGHRS and CDR2 YFSETQ come from the germline V gene. The CDR3 length is 14 residues. The CDR3: CASSSRALGDTQYF. The CDR3 coding sequence is TGCGCCAGCAGCTCCCGGGCGTTGGGAGATACGCAGTATTTT.

The count of this clone is one. V usage is TRBV6-1 and J usage is TRBJ1-5; D remains ambiguous. Germline CDR1 and CDR2: MNHNS and SASEGT. This CDR3 has 15 amino acids. The V end was cut by 2 bases, the J end by 5 bases, with 13 bases between. The CDR3 DNA sequence: TGTGCCAGCAGTGAAATCAGGAGGCGGGATCAGCCCCAGCATTTT. This gives the protein CASSEIRRRDQPQHF.